Listed below are T cell receptor beta chains from one sample, sequenced in a study of response to subunit inactivated influenza vaccine. TCRdb reprocessed the RT-PCR reads via MiXCR and lists one record per CDR3 protein. The table lists 300,000 to 350,000 distinct CDR3 sequences, 22% of them singletons. Sequencing was performed on PBMCs from blood, taken less than 22 months after vaccination. The receptors were gathered from a man aged 50-75 years who received an inactivated influenza vaccine. CDR3s include the opening cysteine and the closing phenylalanine or tryptophan. D genes are given only for firm matches. Clone size is given for some rows only: seen once, a few or many times, or a class if the clone is expanded.

few,TRBJ2-7,TRBV19,TRBD1,15,TGTGCCAGTAGTATCCGGACAGGGTACAGCTACGAGCAGTACTTC,CASSIRTGYSYEQYF
few,TRBJ2-7,TRBV6-6,NA,12,TGTGCCAGCCAGGATGAGTATCACGAGCAGTACTTC,CASQDEYHEQYF
NA,TRBJ2-2,TRBV4-3,TRBD2,17,TGCGCCAGCAGTCTTCAAACGAGCGGGAGATACACCGGGGAGCTGTTTTTT,CASSLQTSGRYTGELFF
NA,TRBJ2-3,TRBV9,NA,14,TGTGCCAGCAGCGTAGCTCACAGTGGGGATACGCAGTATTTT,CASSVAHSGDTQYF
few,TRBJ2-2,TRBV7-2,NA,13,TGTGCCAGCAGCCCGTCCCCCACCGGGGAGCTGTTTTTT,CASSPSPTGELFF
once,TRBJ1-1,TRBV12-3/TRBV12-4,NA,15,TGTGCCAGCAGGGGTGAGGGACGGATGTACACTGAAGCTTTCTTT,CASRGEGRMYTEAFF
few,TRBJ2-3,TRBV29-1,NA,13,TGCAGCGTTGAAGCAGGGATGAAGGATACGCAGTATTTT,CSVEAGMKDTQYF
NA,TRBJ1-5,TRBV5-1,TRBD1,15,TGCGCCAGCAGCGGGGGACAGGAGAGCAATCAGCCCCAGCATTTT,CASSGGQESNQPQHF
NA,TRBJ1-4,TRBV6-2/TRBV6-3,NA,17,TGTGCCAGCTCCCTACAGGGAAGTGGAGCAACTAATGAAAAACTGTTTTTT,CASSLQGSGATNEKLFF
NA,TRBJ2-2,TRBV6-1,TRBD2,17,TGTGCCAGTACGGGACTAGCGGGAGTTTTCGGCACCGGGGAGCTGTTTTTT,CASTGLAGVFGTGELFF
few,TRBJ2-7,TRBV30,NA,13,TGTGCCTGGAGTGTACACAGAGCCTACGAGCAGTACTTC,CAWSVHRAYEQYF
NA,TRBJ2-1,TRBV20-1,NA,16,TGCAGTGCTAGAGATCTAACCCAGGGGTACAGGGATGAGCAGTTCTTC,CSARDLTQGYRDEQFF
NA,TRBJ2-7,TRBV5-1,NA,15,TGCGCCAGCAGCTTGTGGCAGGGGGGACCCTACGAGCAGTACTTC,CASSLWQGGPYEQYF
NA,TRBJ2-3,TRBV6-5,TRBD2,18,TGTGCCAGCAGTTACTCTCCTAGCGGGGGCTCTAGCACAGATACGCAGTATTTT,CASSYSPSGGSSTDTQYF
NA,TRBJ2-7,TRBV5-1,TRBD2,17,TGCGCCAGCAGCTTGAGACGTCTAGCGGGAGATCCCCACGAGCAGTACTTC,CASSLRRLAGDPHEQYF
few,TRBJ1-2,TRBV7-2,TRBD1,13,TGTGCCAGCAGCTTGACAGGGCTCGGGGGCTACACCTTC,CASSLTGLGGYTF
NA,TRBJ1-6,TRBV7-2,NA,15,TGTGCCAGCAGCCCAGCCCGCCCTTTTCCTTCACCCCTCCACTTT,CASSPARPFPSPLHF